These 24 T cell receptor beta chains share one sample of origin, sequenced in a study of vaccination effects on CD4 cells after COVID-19. Sequencing in the ViraFEST assay came after antigen-specific CD4+ T cells had been expanded with viral peptide pools, which were used to stimulate PBMC. Culturing for more than eight days preceded CD4+ T cell isolation. Vaccinated recipients, who were negative for nucleocapsid antibodies, had no history of SARS-CoV-2 infection. These receptors have no identified antigens. This table comes from immunoSEQ multiplex PCR, and its TCRdb copy is limited to in-frame clones, with some not included. The table lists about 41,000 clones, over 60% of them singletons. Here the sequenced sample was CD4+ T cells from PBMCs cultured with HCoV-NL63 spike peptides, taken before COVID-19 vaccination. These TCRs come from a human donor who received a COVID-19 vaccine.

The chain links TRBV9 to TRBJ1-6; D possibly corresponds to TRBD1 (6 bases). Trimming pared 0 bases from V and 5 bases from J, leaving 15 bases between. This CDR3 is built from 17 residues. The germline gives CDR1 SGDLS, CDR2 YYNGEE. CDR3 loop: CASSVAEGGWDNSPLHF. For the CDR3, the DNA is TGTGCCAGCAGCGTAGCTGAGGGGGGCTGGGATAATTCACCCCTCCACTTT.

This clone came up once. The rearrangement joins TRBV4-1 to TRBJ2-5, with 14 bases fitting TRBD2. CDR3 length equals 17 residues. The V gene end was trimmed by 1 base and the J gene end by 4 bases; junction bases not matched to a gene: 5. Germline V gives CDR1 MGHRA, CDR2 YSYEKL. The CDR3 loop is CASSQVGTSGGGETQYF. DNA for the CDR3: TGCGCCAGCAGCCAAGTCGGGACTAGCGGGGGTGGAGAGACCCAGTACTTC.

The rearrangement joins TRBV4-1 to TRBJ2-5, with D possibly matching TRBD1 (5 bases). V was cut by 8 bases and J by 5 bases, with 21 bases left in between. The CDR3 loop spans 15 amino acids. Germline V gives CDR1 MGHRA, CDR2 YSYEKL. CDR3 sequence: CASERLRGEGETQYF. The CDR3 nucleotides read TGCGCCAGCGAGCGTCTAAGGGGTGAAGGGGAGACCCAGTACTTC.

The CDR3 loop is CASSPLDRNTIYF. In DNA form, the CDR3 reads TGTGCCAGCAGTCCGTTGGACAGAAACACCATATATTTT. V and J are TRBV12-3 or TRBV12-4 and TRBJ1-3; TRBD1 might be the D (5 bases). V was clipped by 5 bases and J by 5 bases, with 10 bases between them. The CDR3 sequence is 13 residues long.

A few counts support this clone. The rearrangement links TRBV5-1 to TRBJ1-2; 10 bases agree with TRBD1. With V trimmed by 4 bases and J by 6 bases, 15 bases remained unmatched. This CDR3 is built from 17 residues. Germline values: CDR1 SGHRS, CDR2 YFSETQ. The CDR3 nucleotides are TGCGCCAGCAGCCCCAATACAGACAGGGGGCGAGGAGATGGCTACACCTTC. Amino acid sequence: CASSPNTDRGRGDGYTF.

The chain uses TRBV3-1 (or the pseudogene TRBV3-2) and TRBJ1-5, with D uncertain. V gave up 5 bases and J gave up 0 bases, with 5 bases separating them. This CDR3 has 13 amino acids. The V gene's germline CDR1 is LGHDT and CDR2 YNNKEL (reference sequence). CDR3 DNA: TGTGCCAGCAGCGGGGATAGCAATCAGCCCCAGCATTTT. This translates into CASSGDSNQPQHF.

The chain combines TRBV7-3 with TRBJ1-6; possible D gene TRBD1, 5 bases. The CDR3 contains 15 residues. Per germline, CDR1 SGHTA and CDR2 FQGTGA. The V and J ends lost 2 bases and 10 bases respectively, with 15 bases between them. CDR3: CASSLPAGLESPLHF. CDR3 bases: TGTGCCAGCAGCTTACCCGCGGGGCTCGAGTCACCCCTCCACTTT. The full variable domain, its missing parts supplied by reference TRBV7-3 and TRBJ1-6, is GAGVSQTPSNKVTEKGKYVELRCDPISGHTALYWYRQSLGQGPEFLIYFQGTGAADDSGLPNDRFFAVRPEGSVSTLKIQRTERGDSAVYLCASSLPAGLESPLHFGNGTRLTVT.

The sample holds a few counts of this clone. This chain connects TRBV6-1 to TRBJ2-3; TRBD1 is a possible D gene (6 bases). V lost 0 bases and J lost 4, with 11 bases in between. The germline CDR1 and CDR2 sequences are MNHNS and SASEGT. CDR3 length: 15 amino acids. The CDR3: CASSEAPGAADTQYF. CDR3 DNA: TGTGCCAGCAGTGAAGCGCCAGGGGCGGCAGATACGCAGTATTTT.

This clone was seen a single time. V usage is TRBV24-1 and J usage is TRBJ2-3; D call uncertain. The CDR3 totals 14 residues. CDR1 KGHDR and CDR2 SFDVKD come from the germline V gene. With 1 base removed from V and 2 bases from J, the gap between germline ends came to 6 bases. As DNA, the CDR3 is TGTGCCACCAGTGATTTTAAGGTCACAGATACGCAGTATTTT. It yields the protein CATSDFKVTDTQYF.

The chain couples TRBV10-1 to TRBJ2-2; perhaps TRBD2 as D (6 bases). The germline V and J ends were trimmed by 5 bases and 1 base, with 8 bases remaining between them. Germline-derived CDR1 and CDR2 are WNHNN and SYGVQD (reference sequence). There are 14 residues in the CDR3. The CDR3 DNA reads TGCGCCAGCAGTCGGAGGGGGAACACCGGGGAGCTGTTTTTT. This translates into CASSRRGNTGELFF.

The chain's CDR3 is CASSQGHGTEAFF. In DNA, the CDR3 is TGTGCCAGCAGTCAGGGGCACGGCACTGAAGCTTTCTTT. The rearrangement uses TRBV12-3 or TRBV12-4 and TRBJ1-1; maybe TRBD1 (6 bases). Trimming took off 5 bases at V and 4 bases at J, with 11 bases between the two ends. The CDR3 has 13 residues.

The V call is TRBV27, the J call TRBJ2-2; TRBD2 is a possible D gene (5 bases). Germline-derived CDR1 and CDR2 are MNHEY and SMNVEV (reference sequence). V was clipped by 10 bases and J by 0 bases, with 9 bases between them. The CDR3 spans 13 residues. The CDR3 spells CATMEANTGELFF. The DNA of the CDR3 is TGTGCCACCATGGAGGCGAACACCGGGGAGCTGTTTTTT.

The rearrangement uses TRBV5-1 and TRBJ2-3; perhaps TRBD1 as D (6 bases). CDR3 length: 13 amino acids. V was clipped by 4 bases and J by 0 bases, with 6 bases between them. CDR1 is SGHRS, CDR2 YFSETQ, per germline. CDR3 amino acids: CASSQGSTDTQYF. The CDR3 nucleotides are TGCGCCAGCAGCCAGGGGAGCACAGATACGCAGTATTTT.

The chain carries TRBV19 and TRBJ1-5; D unresolved. Trimming pared 3 bases from V and 6 bases from J, leaving 12 bases between. CDR3 length equals 14 residues. The V gene's germline CDR1 is LNHDA and CDR2 SQIVND (reference sequence). The CDR3 DNA sequence: TGTGCCAGTAGTATGGTCCCGGTAAGTCAGCCCCAGCATTTT. It translates to CASSMVPVSQPQHF.

This chain connects TRBV11-1 to TRBJ1-6, with 7 bases aligning to TRBD1. In germline, CDR1 is SGHAT, CDR2 FQDESV (reference sequence). This CDR3 has 15 residues. V lost 5 bases and J lost 4; bases outside the gene matches: 5. The CDR3 nucleotides are TGTGCCAGCAGCAGCAGGGGGGGATATAATTCACCCCTCCACTTT. This gives the protein CASSSRGGYNSPLHF.

The chain uses TRBV4-1 and TRBJ2-2; D is perhaps TRBD2 (5 bases). CDR1 and CDR2 from the germline V gene are MGHRA and YSYEKL. The CDR3 has 15 amino acids. Trimming took off 2 bases at V and 5 bases at J, with 12 bases between the two ends. CDR3 sequence: CASSQFGEITGELFF. Written as DNA, the CDR3 is TGCGCCAGCAGCCAATTCGGGGAGATAACCGGGGAGCTGTTTTTT.

This chain connects TRBV9 to TRBJ1-2; D unresolved. Trimming shortened V by 0 bases and J by 8 bases, and 17 bases separated the two germline ends. Germline loops: CDR1 SGDLS, CDR2 YYNGEE. The CDR3 covers 15 residues. The CDR3 spells CASSVGRRLLWGYTF. The CDR3 region has the DNA TGTGCCAGCAGCGTAGGTAGGAGGCTCCTCTGGGGCTACACCTTC.

J is TRBJ1-1 and V is TRBV3-1 (or the pseudogene TRBV3-2), with D possibly matching TRBD1 (5 bases). This CDR3 comprises 13 residues. Germline V gene sequence: CDR1 LGHDT, CDR2 YNNKEL (reference sequence). Trimming cost V 4 bases and J 4 bases, with 10 bases left between them. The CDR3 DNA follows: TGTGCCAGCAGCCGAGGGGAGAGCACTGAAGCTTTCTTT. This translates into CASSRGESTEAFF.

This chain links TRBV6-6 with TRBJ2-3, with TRBD2 as a possible D gene (6 bases). The ends were cut back, 4 bases at V and 11 bases at J, with 10 bases in the middle. Looked up from germline, CDR1 is MNHNY and CDR2 is SVGAGI (reference sequence). CDR3 size: 11 residues. CDR3 amino acids: CASSSDGGQYF. The CDR3, as DNA: TGTGCCAGCAGTTCGGACGGGGGGCAGTATTTT.

The genes are TRBV12-3 or TRBV12-4 and TRBJ2-3; D is ambiguous. V gave up 2 bases and J gave up 5 bases, with 8 bases separating them. The CDR3 sequence is 13 residues long. The CDR3, as DNA: TGTGCCAGCAGTTTAAACCTGGGAGATACGCAGTATTTT. Protein sequence: CASSLNLGDTQYF.

The chain combines TRBV7-9 with TRBJ1-4; no clear D. There are 14 residues in the CDR3. Germline assignment: CDR1 SEHNR and CDR2 FQNEAQ (reference sequence). Trimming stripped 5 bases from V and 7 bases from J, with 14 bases between. CDR3 sequence reads: CASSPPGVGEKLFF. CDR3 in DNA: TGTGCCAGCAGCCCCCCCGGGGTGGGTGAAAAACTGTTTTTT.

The chain couples TRBV9 to TRBJ2-1; 8 bases align to TRBD1. Germline V gene sequence: CDR1 SGDLS, CDR2 YYNGEE. This CDR3 comprises 16 residues. With V trimmed by 0 bases and J by 2 bases, 4 bases remained unmatched. This CDR3 is CASSVDRGVTYNEQFF. CDR3 bases: TGTGCCAGCAGCGTAGACAGGGGGGTAACCTACAATGAGCAGTTCTTC.

This sequence joins TRBV6-6 and TRBJ2-5, with a tentative D call TRBD1 (5 bases). The CDR3 has 15 amino acids. In germline, CDR1 is MNHNY, CDR2 SVGAGI (reference sequence). With 4 bases removed from V and 5 bases from J, the gap between germline ends came to 17 bases. CDR3 coding DNA: TGTGCCAGCAGTTCTCCTTCGGGCAGGGCTGAGACCCAGTACTTC. Its translation: CASSSPSGRAETQYF.

V and J are TRBV11-1 and TRBJ2-3; D call uncertain. V was shortened by 1 base and J by 1 base, with 6 bases between the two germline ends. This CDR3 is 14 amino acids long. CDR1 is SGHAT and CDR2 is FQDESV in the germline V gene (reference sequence). The chain's CDR3 is CASSLVGGTDTQYF. The CDR3 bases are TGTGCCAGCAGCTTAGTTGGAGGCACAGATACGCAGTATTTT.